A single sample is the source of the 21 T cell receptor beta chains below, sequenced in a study of blood T cell repertoires in COVID-19 (TCRdb year 2020). Receptor amplification or capture employed the immunoSEQ multiplex PCR assay. Here the immuneACCESS table is served through TCRdb, limited to in-frame sequences with V and J called. Missing clones are a known gap in these copies; in checked studies unresolved V genes cover under half, and the rest lacks a known reason. In all, the sample holds roughly 130,000 clones, and about 87% of those were seen once. The ten most abundant clones make up about 10% of the sample. The sample taken for sequencing was peripheral blood. The receptors originated from a man aged 60 to 75 with active or convalescent COVID-19.

V and J are TRBV9 and TRBJ2-2; possibly TRBD2 for D (6 bases). V dropped 0 bases and J dropped 4 bases, with 10 bases sitting between them. This CDR3 region has 15 residues. CDR1 and CDR2 from the germline V gene are SGDLS and YYNGEE. The DNA for the CDR3 is TGTGCCAGCAGCGTAGAAGGTAGCGGCACCGGGGAGCTGTTTTTT. Amino acid sequence: CASSVEGSGTGELFF. Based on the CDR3 plus reference TRBV9 and TRBJ2-2, the full variable domain is DSGVTQTPKHLITATGQRVTLRCSPRSGDLSVYWYQQSLDQGLQFLIQYYNGEERAKGNILERFSAQQFPDLHSELNLSSLELGDSALYFCASSVEGSGTGELFFGEGSRLTVL.

This chain links TRBV7-8 with TRBJ2-5; D may be TRBD2 (5 bases). V dropped 6 bases and J dropped 1 base, with 12 bases sitting between them. CDR1 SGHVS and CDR2 FQNEAQ come from the germline V gene. The CDR3 sequence is 14 residues long. The CDR3 region has the DNA TGTGCCAGCAGGGGGAGTAGGGCCCAAGAGACCCAGTACTTC. Translation gives CASRGSRAQETQYF.

This chain uses TRBV7-2 with TRBJ2-1; 14 nucleotides line up with TRBD2. The CDR3 sequence is 16 residues long. CDR1 is SGHTA, CDR2 FQGNSA, per germline. The J segment lost 7 bases and the V segment lost 4 bases, leaving 6 bases of the junction unmatched. Written as DNA, the CDR3 is TGTGCCAGCAGCTCGGGACTAGCGGGAGCAAGGAATGAGCAGTTCTTC. As protein: CASSSGLAGARNEQFF.

DNA of the CDR3: TGTGCCAGCAGCTTCGGACTAGCGGGAGCAAAGTACACCGGGGAGCTGTTTTTT. Protein: CASSFGLAGAKYTGELFF. V is TRBV11-3 and J is TRBJ2-2, with TRBD2 matching over 13 bases. V shed 3 bases, J shed 3 bases, and the junction held 7 bases outside the gene matches. This CDR3 has 18 residues. Germline values: CDR1 SGHNT, CDR2 YENEEA.

The V gene is TRBV28, the J gene TRBJ1-4; D is ambiguous. Germline V lookup: CDR1 MDHEN, CDR2 SYDVKM. The CDR3 contains 14 residues. With 3 bases removed from V and 0 bases from J, the gap between germline ends came to 5 bases. The DNA of the CDR3 is TGTGCCAGCAGTTTTCGGGCAACTAATGAAAAACTGTTTTTT. Its translation: CASSFRATNEKLFF.

CDR3 sequence (DNA): TGTGCCAGCAGCTTGGCGCCAGGACAGGGGGCTAGCTACACCTTC. Translated: CASSLAPGQGASYTF. The rearrangement joins TRBV5-4 to TRBJ1-2; 11 positions match TRBD1. After removal of 0 bases from V and 9 bases from J, the junction contained 7 bases not matched to a gene. Germline lookup yields CDR1 SGHNT and CDR2 YYREEE (reference sequence). The CDR3 is 15 amino acids.

This sequence joins TRBV5-1 and TRBJ2-3; a possible D gene is TRBD2 (7 bases). V was trimmed by 6 bases and J by 0 bases, leaving 20 bases between them. CDR1 and CDR2 (germline): SGHRS, YFSETQ. CDR3 length: 17 residues. The chain's CDR3 is CASTTPAGAGSTDTQYF. In DNA form, the CDR3 reads TGCGCCAGCACCACCCCCGCGGGGGCAGGGAGCACAGATACGCAGTATTTT.

V gene TRBV7-9 combines with J gene TRBJ2-2, with D maybe TRBD2 (6 bases). The germline V and J ends were trimmed by 1 base and 4 bases, with 19 bases remaining between them. CDR1 and CDR2 from the germline V gene are SEHNR and FQNEAQ (reference sequence). This CDR3 comprises 18 residues. DNA of the CDR3: TGTGCCAGCAGCTTAGGATCTCGGAGGGCCGATGGCACCGGGGAGCTGTTTTTT. Translating gives CASSLGSRRADGTGELFF.

This clone has just one count. V and J are TRBV24-1 and TRBJ2-5, with 8 bases fitting TRBD1. The J segment lost 1 base and the V segment lost 5 bases, leaving 5 bases of the junction unmatched. The CDR3 runs to 15 residues. CDR1 and CDR2 (germline): KGHDR, SFDVKD. The CDR3 sequence: CATSGRQGTQETQYF. The CDR3 region has the DNA TGTGCCACCAGTGGAAGACAGGGGACCCAAGAGACCCAGTACTTC.

The V gene is TRBV28, the J gene TRBJ2-4; 7 nucleotides match TRBD2. The length of the CDR3 is 14 residues. V lost 7 bases and J lost 8; bases outside the gene matches: 11. Germline V gives CDR1 MDHEN, CDR2 SYDVKM. This CDR3 reads CASKSSAGGYIQYF. The CDR3, as DNA: TGTGCCAGCAAGAGTAGCGCCGGGGGGTACATTCAGTACTTC.

The rearrangement links TRBV11-2 to TRBJ1-3; no clear D. The germline CDR1 and CDR2 sequences are SGHAT and FQNNGV. This CDR3 region has 13 residues. With 6 bases removed from V and 2 bases from J, the gap between germline ends came to 8 bases. The CDR3 spells CASSTSPGNTIYF. The CDR3 DNA follows: TGTGCCAGCAGTACAAGTCCTGGAAACACCATATATTTT.

The CDR3 spells CASSVTPAYEQYF. CDR3 DNA sequence: TGTGCCAGCAGCGTAACTCCCGCCTACGAGCAGTACTTC. V is TRBV9 and J is TRBJ2-7, with D hard to call. The CDR3 spans 13 residues. The germline V gene encodes CDR1 SGDLS and CDR2 YYNGEE. The V and J ends lost 1 base and 2 bases respectively, with 7 bases between them.

Here the CDR3 reads CASSLGPTLSGNTIYF. In nucleotides, the CDR3 is TGTGCCAGCAGCCTGGGCCCGACACTCTCTGGAAACACCATATATTTT. The chain combines TRBV7-3 with TRBJ1-3, with D uncertain. V was shortened by 5 bases and J by 0 bases, with 14 bases between the two germline ends. Germline assignment: CDR1 SGHTA and CDR2 FQGTGA. This CDR3 has 16 residues.

V and J are TRBV11-3 and TRBJ2-1; possible D gene TRBD2, 6 bases. Germline V gene data show CDR1 as SGHNT and CDR2 as YENEEA. The V and J ends lost 0 bases and 9 bases respectively, with 15 bases between them. The CDR3 is 15 residues long. The CDR3 reads CASSLEHGSKVEQFF. CDR3 nucleotide sequence: TGTGCCAGCAGCTTAGAGCACGGGAGTAAGGTTGAGCAGTTCTTC.

CDR3 DNA: TGTGCCAGCAGCCGTAACGGAGGGGCTAACACCGGGGAGCTGTTTTTT. It codes for CASSRNGGANTGELFF. The chain has TRBV7-3 and TRBJ2-2; a weak D match, TRBD2 (6 bases). V was trimmed by 5 bases and J by 2 bases, leaving 15 bases between them. The CDR3 is made up of 16 amino acids. Germline values: CDR1 SGHTA, CDR2 FQGTGA.

The V and J genes are TRBV6-5 and TRBJ2-3; D is possibly TRBD1 (6 bases). V dropped 6 bases and J dropped 5 bases, with 18 bases sitting between them. CDR3 length equals 15 residues. CDR1 MNHEY and CDR2 SVGAGI come from the germline V gene. CDR3 loop: CASSGQQGVGDTQYF. The DNA of the CDR3 is TGTGCCAGCAGCGGGCAACAGGGCGTCGGAGATACGCAGTATTTT.

The chain recombines TRBV27 with TRBJ1-5; D gene uncertain. V shed 6 bases and J shed 2 bases, with 14 bases lying between them. Germline V gene data show CDR1 as MNHEY and CDR2 as SMNVEV (reference sequence). This CDR3 spans 15 amino acids. The CDR3: CASRSWESGNQPQHF. The CDR3 region has the DNA TGTGCCAGCAGATCGTGGGAGTCAGGCAATCAGCCCCAGCATTTT.

This chain connects TRBV7-2 to TRBJ1-4; tentative D call: TRBD1 (5 bases). Germline CDR1 reads SGHTA; CDR2 reads FQGNSA. Trimming cost V 5 bases and J 4 bases, with 14 bases left between them. This CDR3 has 15 residues. The CDR3 sequence: CASSPAWGGNEKLFF. Here the CDR3 DNA reads TGTGCCAGCAGCCCAGCTTGGGGCGGTAATGAAAAACTGTTTTTT.

The V call is TRBV7-2, the J call TRBJ1-2; no reliable D call. The germline V and J ends were trimmed by 5 bases and 1 base, with 11 bases remaining between them. The CDR3 loop spans 14 amino acids. Looked up from germline, CDR1 is SGHTA and CDR2 is FQGNSA. CDR3 sequence reads: CASSPTVNNYGYTF. The CDR3 bases are TGTGCCAGCAGCCCTACTGTGAATAACTATGGCTACACCTTC.

V and J are TRBV5-6 and TRBJ2-7; 9 nucleotides line up with TRBD1. This CDR3 comprises 14 residues. From germline, CDR1 is SGHDT and CDR2 YYEEEE. Trimming took 3 bases from V and 3 from J; bases not matched to a gene: 4. DNA for the CDR3: TGTGCCAGCAGCTGGGGACAGGGAGGCTACGAGCAGTACTTC. Amino acid sequence: CASSWGQGGYEQYF.

V is TRBV6-4 and J is TRBJ2-3, with 7 bases fitting TRBD1. V shed 6 bases and J 2 bases; nucleotides not matched to a gene: 5. This CDR3 is built from 14 residues. CDR1 is MRHNA, CDR2 SNTAGT, per germline. The CDR3 spells CASRLQGTTDTQYF. The DNA for the CDR3 is TGTGCCAGCAGACTACAGGGGACCACAGATACGCAGTATTTT.